Below are 17 T cell receptor beta chains sequenced from a single sample in a study of T-cell reconstitution after alpha-beta-depleted transplantation in children. A library of TCRbeta sequences, prepared with unique molecular identifiers, was generated. TCRdb analysed the PCR reads with MiXCR anew, one entry per CDR3 protein. Seen here are approximately 200,000 distinct CDR3 sequences, approximately 14% observed once, and the top ten hold approximately 13%. The input for sequencing was PBMCs from the stem cell graft donor, taken from the stem cell graft. Receptors originate from a human donor who donated a stem cell graft to a child with acute lymphoblastic leukemia.

This clonotype was observed at least ten times. V and J are TRBV7-8 and TRBJ2-1; D is uncertain. CDR1 is SGHVS and CDR2 is FQNEAQ in the germline V gene. With 5 bases removed from V and 14 bases from J, the gap between germline ends came to 19 bases. The CDR3 covers 13 residues. The CDR3 coding sequence is TGTGCCAGCAGCATCCATAGACCTGACCGAAAGTTCTTC. Its translation is CASSIHRPDRKFF.

This clonotype was found many times. This sequence joins TRBV12-3 or TRBV12-4 and TRBJ2-1; a weak D match, TRBD1 (6 bases). This CDR3 spans 11 amino acids. Trimming shortened V by 6 bases and J by 12 bases, and 12 bases separated the two germline ends. In DNA, the CDR3 is TGTGCCAGCAGCCGACAGGAGACGCAGTTCTTC. Protein: CASSRQETQFF.

A remark on this clonotype: One base away lies a much larger clone, so this may be a sequencing read error. The V call is TRBV5-6, the J call TRBJ1-1; D not certain. The CDR3 spans 14 residues. The germline CDR1 and CDR2 sequences are SGHDT and YYEEEE. CDR3 loop: CASSWPSGNTDAFF. CDR3 DNA sequence: TGTGCCAGCAGCTGGCCGTCTGGGAACACTGACGCTTTCTTT. Full variable domain (missing parts from reference TRBV5-6 and TRBJ1-1): DAGVTQSPTHLIKTRGQQVTLRCSPKSGHDTVSWYQQALGQGPQFIFQYYEEEERQRGNFPDRFSGHQFPNYSSELNVNALLLGDSALYLCASSWPSGNTDAFFGQGTRLTVV.

To note about this clonotype: The germline gene is not matched at one end of the junction; a read error may be the cause. The chain combines TRBV5-1 with TRBJ2-7; D might be TRBD2 (6 bases). CDR1 is SGHRS and CDR2 is YFSETQ in the germline V gene. CDR3 length: 15 residues. The CDR3 is CASSLGDSRGYEQYF. The DNA of the CDR3 is TGCGCCAGCAGTTTGGGGGACTCCCGAGGCTACGAGCAGTACTTC.

Many counts were recorded for this clonotype. In DNA, the CDR3 is TGTGCCAGCAGTTTATTGGAGGGGGCGGGTGAGCAGTACTTC. Translating gives CASSLLEGAGEQYF. J is TRBJ2-7 and V is TRBV28, with D perhaps TRBD1 (7 bases). CDR1 and CDR2 (germline): MDHEN, SYDVKM. The CDR3 is made up of 14 amino acids. V was clipped by 1 base and J by 7 bases, with 14 bases between them.

This clonotype was detected ten times or more. The rearrangement uses TRBV9 and TRBJ2-3; D possibly corresponds to TRBD2 (6 bases). Trimming cost V 1 base and J 0 bases, with 18 bases left between them. Germline CDR1 is SGDLS and CDR2 is YYNGEE. CDR3 length: 18 amino acids. CDR3 coding DNA: TGTGCCAGCAGCGTAAGTCTGGGACGGAGGGGAAGCACAGATACGCAGTATTTT. It yields the protein CASSVSLGRRGSTDTQYF.

This clonotype was seen repeatedly, ten times or more. The chain is built from TRBV11-1 and TRBJ2-7, with 7 nucleotides matching TRBD1. Germline assignment: CDR1 SGHAT and CDR2 FQDESV (reference sequence). The CDR3 covers 18 residues. V gave up 3 bases and J gave up 3 bases; unmatched junction bases: 17. CDR3 bases: TGTGCCAGCAGCTTGGGTACCCGGCCGGGACAGAATTACTACGAGCAGTACTTC. Amino acids: CASSLGTRPGQNYYEQYF.

This clonotype occurred once. V gene TRBV29-1 combines with J gene TRBJ2-7; maybe TRBD2 (6 bases). The germline gives CDR1 SQVTM, CDR2 ANQGSEA. Trimming took off 6 bases at V and 0 bases at J, with 15 bases between the two ends. The CDR3 runs 14 residues. The CDR3 coding sequence is TGCAGCGTCATCCACTACGGGAGCTCCTACGAGCAGTACTTC. Amino acid sequence: CSVIHYGSSYEQYF.

In this sample, this clonotype turned up many times. The chain is built from TRBV5-4 and TRBJ2-7, with 7 nucleotides matching TRBD2. Germline CDR1 SGHNT, CDR2 YYREEE (reference sequence). The CDR3 spans 15 residues. Germline trimming cut 2 bases from V and 1 base from J; bases unmatched to any gene: 6. As DNA, the CDR3 is TGTGCCAGCAGCTTTGGTAGCGGGCCATCCTACGAGCAGTACTTC. Translated, it gives CASSFGSGPSYEQYF.

The table lists this clonotype with a few counts. The chain has TRBV6-1 and TRBJ1-3; no definite D call. V dropped 6 bases and J dropped 2 bases, with 14 bases sitting between them. From germline, CDR1 is MNHNS and CDR2 SASEGT. The CDR3 has 15 residues. The CDR3 sequence is CASRPAGSAGNTIYF. CDR3 DNA: TGTGCCAGCAGACCTGCGGGGTCGGCTGGAAACACCATATATTTT.

The rearrangement links TRBV19 to TRBJ1-6; no clear D gene. Per germline, CDR1 LNHDA and CDR2 SQIVND (reference sequence). The CDR3 spans 16 residues. Trimming cost V 5 bases and J 0 bases, with 11 bases left between them. This CDR3 reads CASSSAASSYNSPLHF. In nucleotides, the CDR3 is TGTGCCAGTAGTTCGGCGGCGAGCTCCTATAATTCACCCCTCCACTTT.

This clonotype showed up many times. This sequence joins TRBV12-3 or TRBV12-4 and TRBJ2-3, with no clear D. The V gene lost 3 bases and the J gene lost 0 bases, with 7 bases spanning the gap. CDR3 length equals 14 residues. CDR3 sequence: CASSLGLSTDTQYF. The CDR3 DNA reads TGTGCCAGCAGTTTGGGTCTAAGCACAGATACGCAGTATTTT.

At least ten counts were recorded for this clonotype. The chain is built from TRBV5-1 and TRBJ2-1, with D unresolved. Germline CDR1 is SGHRS and CDR2 is YFSETQ. There are 14 residues in the CDR3. Deletions cut 4 bases from V and 7 bases from J, with 15 bases between. The CDR3 reads CASSTGPTPNEQFF. CDR3 nucleotides: TGCGCCAGCAGCACCGGACCTACTCCAAATGAGCAGTTCTTC.

In this sample, this clonotype turned up a few times. The rearrangement joins TRBV12-3 or TRBV12-4 to TRBJ2-3, with no clear D. This CDR3 region has 13 residues. The V gene lost 5 bases and the J gene lost 6 bases, with 12 bases spanning the gap. CDR3: CASSLSNGDTQYF. The CDR3 DNA sequence: TGTGCCAGCAGTCTATCAAATGGGGATACGCAGTATTTT.

The table lists this clonotype with many counts. This chain joins TRBV12-3 or TRBV12-4 and TRBJ2-5; D gene unclear. CDR3 length: 12 amino acids. V dropped 5 bases and J dropped 5 bases, with 9 bases sitting between them. The CDR3 nucleotides read TGTGCCAGCAGTGCGAACATGGAGACCCAGTACTTC. Amino acids: CASSANMETQYF.

This clonotype has only a few counts. The genes are TRBV5-1 and TRBJ2-2; weak D call: TRBD2 (5 bases). Trimming shortened V by 0 bases and J by 8 bases, and 17 bases separated the two germline ends. Germline CDR1 is SGHRS and CDR2 is YFSETQ. CDR3 length: 16 residues. The CDR3: CASSLDFARVSGELFF. CDR3 DNA sequence: TGCGCCAGCAGCTTGGATTTTGCGCGGGTATCGGGGGAGCTGTTTTTT.

This clonotype was seen at least ten times. The gene calls are TRBV20-1 and TRBJ1-1; 10 bases are shared with TRBD1. The germline V gene encodes CDR1 DFQATT and CDR2 SNEGSKA (reference sequence). This CDR3 region has 16 residues. V lost 2 bases to trimming and J lost 3 bases; unmatched junction nucleotides: 9. For the CDR3, the DNA is TGCAGTGCTAGACCCTTAGGACAGGGGGAGGACACTGAAGCTTTCTTT. Its translation: CSARPLGQGEDTEAFF.